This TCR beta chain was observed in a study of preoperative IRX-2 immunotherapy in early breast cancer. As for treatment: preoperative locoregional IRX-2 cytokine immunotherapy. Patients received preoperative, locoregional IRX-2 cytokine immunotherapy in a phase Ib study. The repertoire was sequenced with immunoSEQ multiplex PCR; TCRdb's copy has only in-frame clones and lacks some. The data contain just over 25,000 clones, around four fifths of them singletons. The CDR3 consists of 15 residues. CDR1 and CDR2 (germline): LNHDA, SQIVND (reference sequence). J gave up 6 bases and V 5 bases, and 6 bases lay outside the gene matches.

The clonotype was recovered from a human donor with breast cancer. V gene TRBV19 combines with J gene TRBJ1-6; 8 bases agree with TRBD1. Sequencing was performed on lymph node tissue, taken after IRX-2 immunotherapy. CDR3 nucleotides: TGTGCCAGTAGTTCCCGGACAGGGTCTAATTCACCCCTCCACTTT. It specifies CASSSRTGSNSPLHF. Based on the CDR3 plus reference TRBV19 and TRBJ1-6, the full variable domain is DGGITQSPKYLFRKEGQNVTLSCEQNLNHDAMYWYRQDPGQGLRLIYYSQIVNDFQKGDIAEGYSVSREKKESFPLTVTSAQKNPTAFYLCASSSRTGSNSPLHFGNGTRLTVT.